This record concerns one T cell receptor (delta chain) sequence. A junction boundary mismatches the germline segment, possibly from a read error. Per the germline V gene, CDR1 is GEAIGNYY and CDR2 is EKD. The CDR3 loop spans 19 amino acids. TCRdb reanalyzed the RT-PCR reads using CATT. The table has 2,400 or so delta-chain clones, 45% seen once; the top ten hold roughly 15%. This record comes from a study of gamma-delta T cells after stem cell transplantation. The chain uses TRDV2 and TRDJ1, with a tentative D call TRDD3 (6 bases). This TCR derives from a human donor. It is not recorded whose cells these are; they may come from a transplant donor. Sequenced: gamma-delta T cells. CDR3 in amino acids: CACDTVGVGVLYPTDNLIF. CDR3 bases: TGTGCCTGTGACACCGTGGGGGTCGGAGTGCTATACCCCACCGATAACCTCATCTTT.